Given below is one T cell receptor beta chain in context. The antigen remains unidentified. The PCR was carried out with 60 Vbeta primers and 13 Jbeta primers. As handled by the study authors: In a later analysis, the count reached 82 million or so unique TCR beta chains, with about 10 million shared. Data came from immunoSEQ multiplex PCR; TCRdb stores just in-frame clones and leaves some out. The V and J calls and clone size are taken from that table; D and trimming were inferred from the DNA. There are about 160,000 clones in the sample; around nine tenths occur only once, and more than 0.7% lies in the top ten. The sample comes from a study of cytomegalovirus exposure and HLA in healthy donors. Donors counted as nominally healthy when sampled, yet unrecorded immune exposures were likely. Study conclusions and caveats: Later work found that TCR association rates differed between HLA loci; DRB1 had the most and HLA-C the fewest. Reportedly, fewer N-insertions than the approximately 700-donor mean appeared in an Asian-associated ancestry cluster in a later analysis.

This TCR came from a woman aged 30 to 39 in good health and CMV-seronegative. The sequenced sample was PBMCs.

CDR3 sequence: CASTPGQVDGYTF. The CDR3 coding sequence is TGCGCCAGTACTCCGGGACAGGTGGATGGCTACACCTTC. This chain uses TRBV10-2 with TRBJ1-2; the match to TRBD1 covers 8 bases. After removal of 9 bases from V and 6 bases from J, the junction contained 9 bases not matched to a gene. Germline V gene lookup returns CDR1 WSHSY and CDR2 SAAADI. The CDR3 contains 13 residues.